Shown below are 17 T cell receptor beta chains from a single sample sequenced in a study of PD-1 and CTLA-4 blockade in melanoma. Sequencing was performed with immunoSEQ multiplex PCR; in TCRdb, only in-frame clones are kept and a portion is missing. The table includes about 16,000 clones, 70% detected once. The source was CD8+ T cells from peripheral blood, collected from a patient given anti-PD-1 treatment. The receptors shown here come from a human donor with melanoma.

This clone was found a few times. V gene TRBV5-8 combines with J gene TRBJ2-7; D is undetermined. This CDR3 has 14 residues. The ends were cut back, 0 bases at V and 3 bases at J, with 10 bases in the middle. Germline V CDR1 and CDR2: SGHTS, YDEGEE. The CDR3 region is CASSLGGQVYEQYF. The CDR3 DNA follows: TGTGCCAGCAGCTTGGGCGGTCAGGTCTACGAGCAGTACTTC.

This clone was detected once. The rearrangement links TRBV2 to TRBJ1-3; D is uncertain. Trimming took off 5 bases at V and 4 bases at J, with 12 bases between the two ends. Germline V lookup: CDR1 SNHLY, CDR2 FYNNEI. The CDR3 is made up of 14 amino acids. The CDR3 is CASSWDFAGNTIYF. The CDR3 nucleotides read TGTGCCAGCAGTTGGGATTTCGCCGGAAACACCATATATTTT.

This clone was counted a single time. V is TRBV9 and J is TRBJ2-3, with D perhaps TRBD2 (6 bases). This CDR3 region has 16 residues. CDR1 SGDLS and CDR2 YYNGEE come from the germline V gene. The germline V and J ends were trimmed by 2 bases and 0 bases, with 13 bases remaining between them. The CDR3 DNA follows: TGTGCCAGCAGCGTCGGGTTTAGCGGCAGCACAGATACGCAGTATTTT. This gives the protein CASSVGFSGSTDTQYF.

CDR3 DNA: TGCGCCAGCAGCCAAGATCCGCCGGGACTAGCTTACAATGAGCAGTTCTTC. Its protein product is CASSQDPPGLAYNEQFF. The gene calls are TRBV4-1 and TRBJ2-1; 9 bases fit TRBD2. The CDR3 length is 17 residues. Germline-derived CDR1 and CDR2 are MGHRA and YSYEKL. V lost 0 bases and J lost 4; bases outside the gene matches: 7.

This sequence joins TRBV5-4 and TRBJ2-1; D might be TRBD2 (5 bases). The CDR3 sequence is 14 residues long. Germline V CDR1 and CDR2: SGHNT, YYREEE (reference sequence). V was pared by 2 bases and J by 3 bases, with 9 bases between. In nucleotides, the CDR3 is TGTGCCAGCAGCTTCCAACTAGGCTACAATGAGCAGTTCTTC. Translating it yields CASSFQLGYNEQFF.

This clone occurred once. This chain links TRBV4-2 with TRBJ1-2, with 9 bases identical to TRBD1. Germline trimming cut 2 bases from V and 6 bases from J; bases unmatched to any gene: 7. This CDR3 is built from 15 residues. Germline loops: CDR1 LGHNA, CDR2 YNFKEQ. DNA of the CDR3: TGTGCCAGCAGCCAATCAACTGGGACAGGGAATGGCTACACCTTC. Its translation is CASSQSTGTGNGYTF.

This clone was detected a few times. This sequence joins TRBV27 and TRBJ1-2; D may be TRBD1 (5 bases). The CDR3 spans 15 residues. V was clipped by 5 bases and J by 3 bases, with 16 bases between them. CDR1 MNHEY and CDR2 SMNVEV come from the germline V gene (reference sequence). The CDR3 coding sequence is TGTGCCAGCAGTCCCCTGGGGGGGGAAGACTATGGCTACACCTTC. Translated: CASSPLGGEDYGYTF.

The chain recombines TRBV7-2 with TRBJ1-2; D unclear. CDR1 is SGHTA and CDR2 is FQGNSA in the germline V gene. The CDR3 totals 12 residues. Trimming took 8 bases from V and 2 from J, leaving 9 bases between them. This CDR3 is CASSLDNYGYTF. The CDR3 nucleotides read TGTGCCAGCTCCCTCGACAACTATGGCTACACCTTC. The whole variable domain, filled in from reference TRBV7-2 and TRBJ1-2, reads GAGVSQSPSNKVTEKGKDVELRCDPISGHTALYWYRQSLGQGLEFLIYFQGNSAPDKSGLPSDRFSAERTGGSVSTLTIQRTQQEDSAVYLCASSLDNYGYTFGSGTRLTVV.

In its sample, this clone ranks as medium-sized (0.01 to 0.1%). The rearrangement links TRBV6-2 or TRBV6-3 to TRBJ1-5; 7 bases align to TRBD1. Germline V gene lookup returns CDR1 MNHEY and CDR2 SVGEGT. This CDR3 is built from 17 residues. J was trimmed by 2 bases and V by 0 bases; bases with no gene match: 7. CDR3 residues: CASSYSGLTGGNQPQHF. The DNA for the CDR3 is TGTGCCAGCAGTTACTCGGGGCTTACAGGGGGCAATCAGCCCCAGCATTTT.

This sequence joins TRBV29-1 and TRBJ2-5; D tentatively fits TRBD1 or TRBD2 (5 bases each). The germline V gene encodes CDR1 SQVTM and CDR2 ANQGSEA. Trimming took off 6 bases at V and 3 bases at J, with 14 bases between the two ends. CDR3 size: 13 residues. CDR3 DNA sequence: TGCAGCGTCGAGACAGATAGCGAAGAGACCCAGTACTTC. It specifies CSVETDSEETQYF.

V gene TRBV29-1 combines with J gene TRBJ2-7, with a tentative D call TRBD1 (5 bases). This CDR3 region has 11 residues. V was shortened by 4 bases and J by 3 bases, with 7 bases between the two germline ends. Germline values: CDR1 SQVTM, CDR2 ANQGSEA. CDR3 nucleotides: TGCAGCGTTGTGACAGTCTACGAGCAGTACTTC. As protein: CSVVTVYEQYF.

The gene calls are TRBV7-9 and TRBJ2-1; 7 bases agree with TRBD2. The length of the CDR3 is 13 residues. In germline, CDR1 is SEHNR, CDR2 FQNEAQ (reference sequence). Trimming removed 5 bases from V and 9 bases from J; junction bases left unmatched: 7. The CDR3 bases are TGTGCCAGCAGCCCCTGGGACTACCTTGAGCAGTTCTTC. Encoded protein: CASSPWDYLEQFF.

V is TRBV24-1 and J is TRBJ2-1; D possibly corresponds to TRBD2 (7 bases). Germline loops: CDR1 KGHDR, CDR2 SFDVKD. The CDR3 spans 14 residues. With 6 bases removed from V and 9 bases from J, the gap between germline ends came to 17 bases. In DNA, the CDR3 is TGTGCCACCAGTTTGAAGGGGGGGGCGGGTGAGCAGTTCTTC. It encodes CATSLKGGAGEQFF.

The rearrangement uses TRBV6-5 and TRBJ1-1, with D perhaps matching TRBD1 (5 bases). Trimming took off 6 bases at V and 11 bases at J, with 16 bases between the two ends. CDR1 and CDR2 from the germline V gene are MNHEY and SVGAGI. The CDR3 extends over 12 amino acids. The DNA of the CDR3 is TGTGCCAGCAGCCCCCTAGGGTGGGGGGCTTTCTTT. Its protein is CASSPLGWGAFF.

This clone was counted only a few times. The chain is built from TRBV5-6 and TRBJ2-7; 8 bases match TRBD1. The V segment lost 3 bases and the J segment 3 bases; nucleotides outside the gene matches: 5. CDR1 SGHDT and CDR2 YYEEEE come from the germline V gene. The CDR3 is made up of 14 amino acids. This CDR3 reads CASSYGDRYYEQYF. CDR3 nucleotides: TGTGCCAGCAGCTATGGGGACAGGTACTACGAGCAGTACTTC. Supplemented by reference TRBV5-6 and TRBJ2-7, the full variable domain reads DAGVTQSPTHLIKTRGQQVTLRCSPKSGHDTVSWYQQALGQGPQFIFQYYEEEERQRGNFPDRFSGHQFPNYSSELNVNALLLGDSALYLCASSYGDRYYEQYFGPGTRLTVT.

This clone is medium-sized (0.01 to 0.1%) in the sample. The CDR3 DNA is TGTGCCAGCAGTTGGGCGGCTAACTATGGCTACACCTTC. Residues: CASSWAANYGYTF. V usage is TRBV27 and J usage is TRBJ1-2; D remains unclear. Germline V CDR1 and CDR2: MNHEY, SMNVEV (reference sequence). Trimming removed 4 bases from V and 0 bases from J, with 6 bases in between. The CDR3 extends over 13 amino acids.

V gene TRBV7-2 combines with J gene TRBJ1-1; no reliable D call. This CDR3 contains 17 residues. Trimming removed 4 bases at V and 3 bases at J, with 21 bases between. CDR1 and CDR2 (germline): SGHTA, FQGNSA. The CDR3 loop is CASSSIDLAGRDTEAFF. CDR3 in DNA: TGTGCCAGCAGCTCGATCGATCTAGCTGGGCGGGACACTGAAGCTTTCTTT.